This T cell receptor beta chain was obtained from a study of neurological immune-mediated disorders. Turning to the study itself: A relapsing-remitting course was seen in about 90% of the roughly 35 multiple sclerosis patients and a secondary progressive course in 3.

TCRdb analysed the 5' RACE reads with MiXCR anew, one entry per CDR3 protein. The table includes about 62,000 distinct CDR3 sequences, around 4.8% detected once. This clonotype was counted ten times or more. The starting material, 2 million PBMCs stored at -80 C, gave rise to the unsorted libraries. V lost 2 bases and J lost 9, with 20 bases in between. Per the germline V gene, CDR1 is SGHAT and CDR2 is FQNNGV. The CDR3 consists of 17 residues. The sample consisted of PBMCs. The rearrangement uses TRBV11-2 and TRBJ1-6; D perhaps matches TRBD1 (6 bases). This receptor was obtained from a woman aged 45-59 years with multiple sclerosis. The DNA for the CDR3 is TGTGCCAGCAGCTTAATTGCCCCGGGCAGGGGAGGTTCACCCCTCCACTTT. Its protein is CASSLIAPGRGGSPLHF.